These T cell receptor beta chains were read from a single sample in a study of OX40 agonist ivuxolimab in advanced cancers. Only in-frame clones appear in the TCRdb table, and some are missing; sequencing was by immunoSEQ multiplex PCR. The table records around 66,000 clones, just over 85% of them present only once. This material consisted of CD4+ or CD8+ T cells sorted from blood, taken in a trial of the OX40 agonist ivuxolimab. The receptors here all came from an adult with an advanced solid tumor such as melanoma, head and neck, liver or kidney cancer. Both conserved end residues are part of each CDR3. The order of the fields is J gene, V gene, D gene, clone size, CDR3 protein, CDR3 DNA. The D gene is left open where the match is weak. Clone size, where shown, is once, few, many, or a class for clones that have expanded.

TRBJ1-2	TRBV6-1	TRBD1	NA	CASSETPDRVNYGYTF	TGTGCCAGCAGTGAAACCCCGGACAGGGTTAACTATGGCTACACCTTC
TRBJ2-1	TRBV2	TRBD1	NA	CASRTHRGAGNEQFF	TGTGCCAGCAGGACCCACAGGGGGGCTGGCAATGAGCAGTTCTTC
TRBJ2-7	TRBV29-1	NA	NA	CSVAGPGSEQYF	TGCAGCGTTGCGGGTCCTGGGTCGGAGCAGTACTTC
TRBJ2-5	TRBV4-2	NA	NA	CASSPAEHQETQYF	TGTGCCAGCAGCCCGGCGGAGCACCAAGAGACCCAGTACTTC
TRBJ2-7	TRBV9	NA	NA	CASSAAVGVGYEQYF	TGTGCCAGCAGCGCCGCGGTGGGAGTAGGGTACGAGCAGTACTTC
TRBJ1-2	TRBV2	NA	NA	CASRPRQLVGGYTF	TGTGCCAGCAGACCCCGTCAGTTGGTAGGAGGCTACACCTTC
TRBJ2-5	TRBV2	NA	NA	CASSDVETQYF	TGTGCCAGCAGTGATGTGGAGACCCAGTACTTC
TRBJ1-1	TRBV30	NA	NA	CAWSRGRTEAFF	TGTGCCTGGAGTCGGGGGCGTACTGAAGCTTTCTTT
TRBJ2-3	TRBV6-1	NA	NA	CAIRESTDTQYF	TGTGCCATTCGTGAGAGCACAGATACGCAGTATTTT
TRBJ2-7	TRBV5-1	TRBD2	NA	CASSLGEVSGGVVF	TGCGCCAGCAGCTTGGGGGAGGTTTCGGGAGGAGTCGTATTC
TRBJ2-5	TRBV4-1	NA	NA	CASSQGSGGEETQYF	TGCGCCAGCAGCCAAGGGTCCGGAGGAGAAGAGACCCAGTACTTC
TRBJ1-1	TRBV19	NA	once	CASTIFSSANTEAFF	TGTGCCAGTACCATCTTCTCAAGCGCGAACACTGAAGCTTTCTTT
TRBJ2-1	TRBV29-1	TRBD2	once	CSVVQLAGGLQLF	TGCAGCGTTGTTCAACTAGCGGGAGGGTTGCAGCTCTTC
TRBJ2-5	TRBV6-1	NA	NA	CASRVQETQYF	TGTGCCAGCAGGGTACAAGAGACCCAGTACTTC
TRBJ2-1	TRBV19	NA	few	CASSIGGRNEQFF	TGTGCCAGTAGTATAGGAGGGCGCAATGAGCAGTTCTTC
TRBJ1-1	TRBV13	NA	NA	CASSTGPPGAFF	TGTGCCAGCAGCACTGGTCCACCGGGGGCTTTCTTT
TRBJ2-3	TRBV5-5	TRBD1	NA	CASSRGQGTDTQYF	TGTGCCAGCAGCCGCGGACAGGGGACAGATACGCAGTATTTT
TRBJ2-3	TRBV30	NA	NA	CAWSGADTQYF	TGTGCCTGGAGTGGGGCAGATACGCAGTATTTT
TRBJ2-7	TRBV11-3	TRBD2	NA	CASSPSLAGGEGEQYF	TGTGCCAGCAGCCCCTCCCTAGCGGGAGGGGAGGGCGAGCAGTACTTC
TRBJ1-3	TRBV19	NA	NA	CASTRGSFPGNTIYF	TGTGCCAGTACCCGGGGGTCTTTTCCTGGAAACACCATATATTTT
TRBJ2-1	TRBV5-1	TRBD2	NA	CASSLTSGNNEQFF	TGCGCCAGCAGCTTGACTAGCGGGAACAATGAGCAGTTCTTC
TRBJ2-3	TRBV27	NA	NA	CASSLSGGTQYF	TGTGCCAGCAGTTTATCGGGTGGTACGCAGTATTTT
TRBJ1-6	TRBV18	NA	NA	CASSQGPNSPLHF	TGTGCCAGCTCACAGGGCCCAAATTCACCCCTCCACTTT
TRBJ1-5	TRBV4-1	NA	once	CASSQPWGANQPQHF	TGCGCCAGCAGCCAACCTTGGGGGGCAAATCAGCCCCAGCATTTT
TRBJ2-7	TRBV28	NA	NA	CASSPSSYEQYF	TGTGCCAGCTCCCCCTCCTCCTACGAGCAGTACTTC
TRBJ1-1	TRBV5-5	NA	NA	CASSLGRGGLNTEAFF	TGTGCCAGCAGCTTGGGTCGCGGGGGCTTAAACACTGAAGCTTTCTTT
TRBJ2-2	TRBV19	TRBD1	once	CASSMGRGRAGELFF	TGTGCCAGTAGTATGGGCAGGGGGCGGGCCGGGGAGCTGTTTTTT
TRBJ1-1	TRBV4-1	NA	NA	CASSQAPRDSIHTEAFF	TGCGCCAGCAGCCAAGCCCCTCGGGACTCCATACACACTGAAGCTTTCTTT
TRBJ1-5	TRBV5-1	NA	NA	CASSWDPNQPQHF	TGCGCCAGCAGCTGGGATCCCAATCAGCCCCAGCATTTT
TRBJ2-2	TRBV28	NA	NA	CASTQALAGELFF	TGTGCCAGCACCCAGGCACTGGCCGGGGAGCTGTTTTTT
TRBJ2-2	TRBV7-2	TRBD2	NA	CASRHPGLASTGELFF	TGTGCCAGCAGACACCCGGGACTAGCGTCAACCGGGGAGCTGTTTTTT
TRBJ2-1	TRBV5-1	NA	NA	CASSQGGIATEQFF	TGCGCCAGCAGCCAGGGGGGTATTGCAACGGAGCAGTTCTTC
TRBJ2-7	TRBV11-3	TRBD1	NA	CASSPGAGQGVNEQYF	TGTGCCAGCAGCCCGGGGGCCGGACAGGGGGTCAACGAGCAGTACTTC
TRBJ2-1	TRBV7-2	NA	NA	CASSLAGWNEQFF	TGTGCCAGCAGCTTAGCGGGGTGGAATGAGCAGTTCTTC
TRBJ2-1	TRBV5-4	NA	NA	CASSLEVVASSYNEQFF	TGTGCCAGCAGCTTGGAGGTAGTAGCGAGCTCCTACAATGAGCAGTTCTTC
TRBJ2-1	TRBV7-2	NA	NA	CASSSWGQYNEQFF	TGTGCCAGCAGCTCGTGGGGGCAGTACAATGAGCAGTTCTTC
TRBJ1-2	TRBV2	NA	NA	CASSASPPPLGYGYTF	TGTGCCAGCAGTGCATCGCCACCACCTCTGGGGTATGGCTACACCTTC
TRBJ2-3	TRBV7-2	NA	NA	CASSLGQYTDTQYF	TGTGCCAGCAGCCTCGGACAGTACACAGATACGCAGTATTTT
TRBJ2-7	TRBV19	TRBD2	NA	CASSKPSGPYEQYF	TGTGCCAGTAGTAAACCTAGCGGCCCCTACGAGCAGTACTTC
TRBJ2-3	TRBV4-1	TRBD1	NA	CASSPIAGTGASGDTQYF	TGCGCCAGCAGCCCTATAGCAGGAACAGGGGCTTCGGGAGATACGCAGTATTTT
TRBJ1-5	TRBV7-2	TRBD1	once	CASSIGQGHNQPQHF	TGTGCCAGCAGCATAGGACAGGGGCACAATCAGCCCCAGCATTTT
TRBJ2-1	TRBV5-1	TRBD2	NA	CASSSSPAGLNNEQFF	TGCGCCAGCAGCTCGTCCCCAGCGGGGCTTAACAATGAGCAGTTCTTC
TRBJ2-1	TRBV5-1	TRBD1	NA	CASSLGTGNNEQFF	TGCGCCAGCAGCTTGGGGACAGGGAACAATGAGCAGTTCTTC